Given below is one T cell receptor beta chain in context. Its antigen is still unknown. Base qualities are not provided; no much larger clone lies one nucleotide away. V is clipped by 5 bases and J by 3 bases, and the sequence between their germline boundaries is 16 bases long. The CDR3 measures 15 amino acids from cysteine to phenylalanine. The retained sequence is limited to the CDR3, 45 bases, with the frame set at the first base. This entry belongs to a study (dated by TCRdb to between 2014 and 2016). For the wider study: The study examined whether tumor-infiltrating Tregs in breast cancer are drawn from blood Tregs or arise in situ by conversion from other CD4+ T cell subsets. Broader findings and caveats from the paper: Validation in the larger cohort was restricted to a single TCR beta V-J rearrangement rather than whole repertoires. The greatest overlap of tumor-infiltrating Treg TCR alpha and beta sequences was observed with tumor naive CD4+ T cells, followed by blood naive CD4+ T cells. The TCR gene usage of tumor memory CD4+ T cells clustered together with blood and lymph node memory CD4+ cells and with lymph node naive CD4+ cells.

Amplification of full-length TCR variable regions was done by 5' RACE PCR using constant-region reverse primers, and this step was followed by semi-nested PCR with Nested Universal Primer A. Using the ReliaPrep RNA Cell Miniprep System, total RNA was extracted, and the SMARTer RACE 5'/3' Kit was then used to reverse transcribe the RNA into 5'RACE-ready cDNA. Full-length TCR alpha and beta libraries were barcoded with multiplex adaptors and sequenced on an Illumina MiSeq. The authors' analysis ran thus. Sequencing data were pooled across the five patients for each of nine subset-tissue groups and compared by unsupervised clustering of TCR gene usage. The Morisita-Horn index was used to calculate repertoire similarity, with shared sequences weighted according to their contribution to each repertoire. The public reads were reprocessed in TCRdb via fastp at Q25 and MiXCR, keeping in-frame beta chains. A single entry per CDR3 protein holds the most common genes and DNA from its merged rows. The V and J calls were not made by the authors but by TCRdb's processing. The sample contains approximately 37,000 distinct CDR3 sequences, approximately 17% of them found a single time. The top ten constitute approximately 3% of the sample.

The Miltenyi Naive CD4+ T Cell Isolation kit was used to purify naive CD4+ T cells, and CD25 microbeads were used to remove Tregs. Tregs, naive and memory CD4+ T cells from tumor, blood and ipsilateral draining lymph nodes of a few breast cancer patients underwent full-length TCR alpha and beta sequencing. Tumor tissue and lymph nodes obtained from ipsilateral axillary dissection were perfused with PBS, minced and then digested with collagenase I and hyaluronidase. Ficoll density gradient centrifugation was used to isolate mononuclear cells from either lymph nodes or 50 ml of peripheral blood. Sorted cell populations were confirmed by FACS to exceed 90% purity.

The specimen sequenced was naive CD4+ T cells sorted from a lymph node. This specimen's cell subset or site label, interpreted: naive CD4+ T cells, CD4+CD45RA+CD25-. The source is a female donor with breast cancer. This chain is built from TRBV12-3 or TRBV12-4 and TRBJ1-2, with no confidently assigned D gene. The CDR3 corresponds to CASSGVLTADYGYTF. DNA sequence: TGTGCCAGCAGTGGAGTCTTGACCGCGGACTATGGCTACACCTTC.